This is a list of T cell receptor beta chains from one sample in a study of control samples from healthy donors and cancer patients. Only in-frame clones appear in the TCRdb table, and some are missing; sequencing was by immunoSEQ multiplex PCR. This table has about 61,000 clones, 90% appearing once. The specimen was PBMCs. The receptors stem from a man aged 60 to 75 with colorectal cancer. Both conserved end residues are part of each CDR3. A D gene is named only where the DNA matches it firmly. Part of the rows lack a size; the others show once, few, many or a class for expanded clones.

v_gene: TRBV30
abundance: -
j_gene: TRBJ1-6
d_gene: TRBD1
CDR3aa: CAWSSPRGQGSYNSPLHF
CDR3nt: TGTGCCTGGAGTAGCCCCCGGGGACAGGGATCCTATAATTCACCCCTCCACTTT

v_gene: TRBV6-1
abundance: -
j_gene: TRBJ2-7
d_gene: TRBD1
CDR3aa: CASSRDRVGEQYF
CDR3nt: TGTGCCAGCAGTAGGGACAGGGTTGGCGAGCAGTACTTC

v_gene: TRBV7-8
abundance: once
j_gene: TRBJ2-5
d_gene: TRBD2
CDR3aa: CASSRGGPETQYF
CDR3nt: TGTGCCAGCAGTCGGGGGGGCCCAGAGACCCAGTACTTC

v_gene: TRBV19
abundance: -
j_gene: TRBJ2-3
d_gene: -
CDR3aa: CASSTSGSSTDTQYF
CDR3nt: TGTGCCAGTAGTACCTCGGGGTCGAGCACAGATACGCAGTATTTT

v_gene: TRBV7-8
abundance: -
j_gene: TRBJ2-3
d_gene: TRBD1
CDR3aa: CASSPVGQGATDTQYF
CDR3nt: TGTGCCAGCAGCCCGGTCGGGCAGGGGGCGACAGATACGCAGTATTTT

v_gene: TRBV19
abundance: -
j_gene: TRBJ2-1
d_gene: -
CDR3aa: CASSTIATSYNEQFF
CDR3nt: TGTGCCAGTAGTACCATAGCCACTTCCTACAATGAGCAGTTCTTC

v_gene: TRBV9
abundance: -
j_gene: TRBJ2-6
d_gene: TRBD1
CDR3aa: CASSPRSAGGSGANVLTF
CDR3nt: TGTGCCAGCAGCCCCCGCTCGGCAGGGGGCTCTGGGGCCAACGTCCTGACTTTC

v_gene: TRBV6-2/TRBV6-3
abundance: -
j_gene: TRBJ1-5
d_gene: -
CDR3aa: CASSYTTISNQPQHF
CDR3nt: TGTGCCAGCAGTTACACAACAATTAGCAATCAGCCCCAGCATTTT

v_gene: TRBV13
abundance: -
j_gene: TRBJ2-3
d_gene: TRBD2
CDR3aa: CASSLRTSGRDTQYF
CDR3nt: TGTGCCAGCAGCTTAAGGACTAGCGGGAGAGATACGCAGTATTTT

v_gene: TRBV5-4
abundance: -
j_gene: TRBJ1-2
d_gene: -
CDR3aa: CASSSFNAGRDYGYTF
CDR3nt: TGTGCCAGCAGCTCCTTTAATGCAGGGAGGGACTATGGCTACACCTTC

v_gene: TRBV11-3
abundance: -
j_gene: TRBJ2-3
d_gene: TRBD2
CDR3aa: CASSFGGSFTDTQYF
CDR3nt: TGTGCCAGCAGCTTCGGGGGGTCATTCACAGATACGCAGTATTTT

v_gene: TRBV9
abundance: -
j_gene: TRBJ2-1
d_gene: -
CDR3aa: CASSAGVEGNEQFF
CDR3nt: TGTGCCAGCAGCGCGGGGGTCGAGGGCAATGAGCAGTTCTTC

v_gene: TRBV5-1
abundance: -
j_gene: TRBJ2-3
d_gene: -
CDR3aa: CASSLEGGSTDTQYF
CDR3nt: TGCGCCAGCAGCTTGGAAGGGGGTAGCACAGATACGCAGTATTTT

v_gene: TRBV30
abundance: -
j_gene: TRBJ1-2
d_gene: -
CDR3aa: CAWSVPLRFSRANYGYTF
CDR3nt: TGTGCCTGGAGTGTACCCCTCCGTTTTAGCAGAGCTAACTATGGCTACACCTTC

v_gene: TRBV2
abundance: -
j_gene: TRBJ1-5
d_gene: TRBD1
CDR3aa: CASSGRGRASNQPQHF
CDR3nt: TGTGCCAGCAGCGGCAGGGGGAGGGCAAGCAATCAGCCCCAGCATTTT

v_gene: TRBV3-1/TRBV3-2
abundance: -
j_gene: TRBJ2-2
d_gene: -
CDR3aa: CASSQFGGELFF
CDR3nt: TGTGCCAGCAGCCAATTCGGCGGGGAGCTGTTTTTT

v_gene: TRBV6-1
abundance: -
j_gene: TRBJ2-5
d_gene: TRBD2
CDR3aa: CASSERGGGETQYF
CDR3nt: TGTGCCAGCAGTGAACGGGGGGGAGGTGAGACCCAGTACTTC

v_gene: TRBV7-9
abundance: -
j_gene: TRBJ1-2
d_gene: -
CDR3aa: CASSLIPVNYGYTF
CDR3nt: TGTGCCAGCAGCTTAATCCCTGTCAACTATGGCTACACCTTC

v_gene: TRBV12-3/TRBV12-4
abundance: -
j_gene: TRBJ1-1
d_gene: -
CDR3aa: CATGQAANTEAFF
CDR3nt: TGTGCCACCGGGCAGGCTGCTAACACTGAAGCTTTCTTT

v_gene: TRBV10-2
abundance: -
j_gene: TRBJ2-7
d_gene: -
CDR3aa: CASSSWYRTEETYEQYF
CDR3nt: TGCGCCAGCAGTTCCTGGTATCGGACAGAGGAAACTTACGAGCAGTACTTC

v_gene: TRBV6-2/TRBV6-3
abundance: -
j_gene: TRBJ1-6
d_gene: -
CDR3aa: CASSYSDARKSPLHF
CDR3nt: TGTGCCAGCAGTTACTCGGACGCCCGTAAGTCACCCCTCCACTTT

v_gene: TRBV7-9
abundance: -
j_gene: TRBJ2-2
d_gene: -
CDR3aa: CASSFRAGITGELFF
CDR3nt: TGTGCCAGCAGCTTTCGAGCAGGGATTACCGGGGAGCTGTTTTTT

v_gene: TRBV5-1
abundance: -
j_gene: TRBJ2-3
d_gene: TRBD1
CDR3aa: CASSPGQGGTDTQYF
CDR3nt: TGCGCCAGCAGCCCAGGACAGGGTGGCACAGATACGCAGTATTTT

v_gene: TRBV24-1
abundance: once
j_gene: TRBJ2-1
d_gene: -
CDR3aa: CATSDWGEQFF
CDR3nt: TGTGCCACCAGTGATTGGGGGGAGCAGTTCTTC

v_gene: TRBV5-4
abundance: -
j_gene: TRBJ2-7
d_gene: TRBD1
CDR3aa: CASSLDRVGEQYF
CDR3nt: TGTGCCAGCAGCCTGGACAGGGTAGGCGAGCAGTACTTC

v_gene: TRBV4-1
abundance: -
j_gene: TRBJ2-5
d_gene: TRBD2
CDR3aa: CASSQKLGGQETQYF
CDR3nt: TGCGCCAGCAGCCAAAAACTCGGGGGGCAAGAGACCCAGTACTTC

v_gene: TRBV27
abundance: -
j_gene: TRBJ2-5
d_gene: -
CDR3aa: CASSLFPRETQYF
CDR3nt: TGTGCCAGCAGTTTATTCCCCCGAGAGACCCAGTACTTC

v_gene: TRBV7-2
abundance: -
j_gene: TRBJ2-1
d_gene: TRBD2
CDR3aa: CASSGGGFYNEQFF
CDR3nt: TGTGCCAGCAGTGGGGGGGGATTTTACAATGAGCAGTTCTTC

v_gene: TRBV4-1
abundance: -
j_gene: TRBJ2-6
d_gene: TRBD1
CDR3aa: CASSQDFYRGLSGANVLTF
CDR3nt: TGCGCCAGCAGCCAAGATTTCTACAGGGGGCTATCTGGGGCCAACGTCCTGACTTTC

v_gene: TRBV7-6
abundance: -
j_gene: TRBJ2-2
d_gene: TRBD1
CDR3aa: CASSSGTGLTGELFF
CDR3nt: TGTGCCAGCAGCTCCGGGACAGGGCTTACCGGGGAGCTGTTTTTT

v_gene: TRBV11-2
abundance: -
j_gene: TRBJ2-5
d_gene: -
CDR3aa: CASSSYQETQYF
CDR3nt: TGTGCCAGCAGCTCGTACCAAGAGACCCAGTACTTC

v_gene: TRBV7-2
abundance: -
j_gene: TRBJ1-2
d_gene: -
CDR3aa: CASTPWGGANYGYTF
CDR3nt: TGTGCCAGCACCCCCTGGGGAGGCGCTAACTATGGCTACACCTTC

v_gene: TRBV24-1
abundance: -
j_gene: TRBJ1-3
d_gene: -
CDR3aa: CATRDGGSGNTIYF
CDR3nt: TGTGCCACCAGGGACGGCGGCTCTGGAAACACCATATATTTT

v_gene: TRBV6-1
abundance: -
j_gene: TRBJ1-6
d_gene: TRBD1
CDR3aa: CASSDPVTGSGSPLHF
CDR3nt: TGTGCCAGCAGTGATCCGGTGACAGGGAGTGGTTCACCCCTCCACTTT

v_gene: TRBV5-1
abundance: -
j_gene: TRBJ2-5
d_gene: -
CDR3aa: CASSLSGAQETQYF
CDR3nt: TGCGCCAGCAGCCTCTCGGGAGCCCAAGAGACCCAGTACTTC

v_gene: TRBV7-6
abundance: -
j_gene: TRBJ2-2
d_gene: TRBD1
CDR3aa: CASSLEGDSYTGELFF
CDR3nt: TGTGCCAGCAGCTTAGAAGGGGACAGTTACACCGGGGAGCTGTTTTTT

v_gene: TRBV27
abundance: -
j_gene: TRBJ2-1
d_gene: -
CDR3aa: CASSWTDSSYNEQFF
CDR3nt: TGTGCCAGCAGTTGGACGGATAGCTCCTACAATGAGCAGTTCTTC

v_gene: TRBV9
abundance: once
j_gene: TRBJ2-7
d_gene: TRBD1
CDR3aa: CASSAGDRGSYEQYF
CDR3nt: TGTGCCAGCAGCGCGGGGGACAGGGGGTCCTACGAGCAGTACTTC

v_gene: TRBV7-9
abundance: few
j_gene: TRBJ2-7
d_gene: TRBD1
CDR3aa: CASSKTGGSYEQYF
CDR3nt: TGTGCCAGCAGCAAGACAGGGGGCTCTTACGAGCAGTACTTC

v_gene: TRBV12-3/TRBV12-4
abundance: -
j_gene: TRBJ1-6
d_gene: -
CDR3aa: CASSFRVVALHF
CDR3nt: TGTGCCAGCAGTTTTAGAGTGGTGGCCCTCCACTTT

v_gene: TRBV18
abundance: once
j_gene: TRBJ2-5
d_gene: -
CDR3aa: CASSPQAGRETQYF
CDR3nt: TGTGCCAGCTCACCTCAGGCGGGGAGAGAGACCCAGTACTTC

v_gene: TRBV5-4
abundance: once
j_gene: TRBJ1-2
d_gene: -
CDR3aa: CASPEVDGYTF
CDR3nt: TGTGCCAGCCCAGAGGTTGATGGCTACACCTTC

v_gene: TRBV19
abundance: -
j_gene: TRBJ2-1
d_gene: -
CDR3aa: CASSIESRLHNEQFF
CDR3nt: TGTGCCAGTAGTATAGAGTCCCGCCTTCACAATGAGCAGTTCTTC

v_gene: TRBV6-2/TRBV6-3
abundance: -
j_gene: TRBJ2-3
d_gene: TRBD2
CDR3aa: CASSYSRLAGGSDTQYF
CDR3nt: TGTGCCAGCAGTTACTCGAGGCTAGCGGGAGGGTCAGATACGCAGTATTTT

v_gene: TRBV3-1/TRBV3-2
abundance: -
j_gene: TRBJ2-3
d_gene: -
CDR3aa: CASSHRQGTDTQYF
CDR3nt: TGTGCCAGCAGTCATAGGCAGGGTACAGATACGCAGTATTTT

v_gene: TRBV19
abundance: -
j_gene: TRBJ1-5
d_gene: TRBD1
CDR3aa: CASSPKDRGSGQPQHF
CDR3nt: TGTGCCAGTAGTCCAAAGGACAGGGGGTCGGGGCAGCCCCAGCATTTT

v_gene: TRBV6-6
abundance: -
j_gene: TRBJ1-2
d_gene: -
CDR3aa: CASNDGGRNYGYTF
CDR3nt: TGTGCCAGCAACGACGGGGGACGGAACTATGGCTACACCTTC

v_gene: TRBV7-3
abundance: -
j_gene: TRBJ1-2
d_gene: -
CDR3aa: CASSLQPNYGYTF
CDR3nt: TGTGCCAGCAGCTTACAACCGAACTATGGCTACACCTTC

v_gene: TRBV5-1
abundance: once
j_gene: TRBJ2-3
d_gene: TRBD1
CDR3aa: CASSRDRNTDTQYF
CDR3nt: TGCGCCAGCAGCCGGGACAGGAACACAGATACGCAGTATTTT

v_gene: TRBV5-1
abundance: -
j_gene: TRBJ2-5
d_gene: -
CDR3aa: CASSLRQDTPGETQYF
CDR3nt: TGCGCCAGCAGCCTGAGGCAGGACACCCCGGGAGAGACCCAGTACTTC